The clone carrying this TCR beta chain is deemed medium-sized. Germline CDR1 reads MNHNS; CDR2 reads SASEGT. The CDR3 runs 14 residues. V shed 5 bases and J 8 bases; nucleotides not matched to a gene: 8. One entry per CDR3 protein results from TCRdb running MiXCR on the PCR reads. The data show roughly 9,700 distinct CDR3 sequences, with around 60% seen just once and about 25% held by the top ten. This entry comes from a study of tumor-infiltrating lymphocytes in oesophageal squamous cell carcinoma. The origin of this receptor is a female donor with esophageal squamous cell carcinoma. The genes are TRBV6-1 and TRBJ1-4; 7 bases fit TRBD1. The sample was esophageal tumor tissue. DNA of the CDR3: TGTGCCAGCAGTACCACCAGGACAGGCGAAAAACTGTTTTTT. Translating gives CASSTTRTGEKLFF.